This TCR beta chain was identified in a study of OX40 agonist ivuxolimab in advanced cancers. At the level of the study: Each patient was given ivuxolimab into a vein every 2 weeks, at 0.01 to 10 mg/kg.

The length of the CDR3 is 15 residues. V lost 4 bases to trimming and J lost 2 bases, with 13 bases between them. Germline V CDR1 and CDR2: MGHRA, YSYEKL. Profiling relied on immunoSEQ multiplex PCR, and the TCRdb table lists in-frame clones only, not all of them. The data contain more than 95,000 clones, 75% to 95% of them singletons. Study results and caveats: Averaging showed that CD8+ T cells had more expanded clones than CD4+ did. The antigens recognized by the expanded peripheral T cells, that is their antigen specificity, were not determined. Partial responders dosed at 0.1-3.0 mg/kg displayed clonal expansion ranking among the lowest.

With regard to this clone: The antigen remains undetermined.

The receptor was isolated from an adult with an advanced solid tumor such as melanoma, head and neck, liver or kidney cancer. The source material was CD4+ or CD8+ T cells sorted from blood, sampled in a trial of the OX40 agonist ivuxolimab. This chain links TRBV4-1 with TRBJ2-3, with a tentative D call TRBD2 (5 bases). In DNA form, the CDR3 reads TGCGCCAGCAGCCGCCAGCGGAGAGACACAGATACGCAGTATTTT. Residues: CASSRQRRDTDTQYF.